Below are 30 T cell receptor beta chains sequenced from a single sample in a study of technical replicates of blood from several donors. The method was immunoSEQ multiplex PCR; TCRdb's version includes in-frame clones alone and lacks a portion of them. The table has about 18,000 clones, approximately 80% seen once. The sample taken for sequencing was PBMCs. These TCRs come from a human donor in good health. Some clones in this sample may be carry-over from other donors' samples.

The chain carries TRBV29-1 and TRBJ1-4; possible D gene TRBD1, 5 bases. The V gene's germline CDR1 is SQVTM and CDR2 ANQGSEA. CDR3 length equals 11 residues. V dropped 6 bases and J dropped 11 bases, with 13 bases sitting between them. CDR3 bases: TGCAGCGTAGTGCAAGGGGATAAACTGTTTTTT. Amino acids: CSVVQGDKLFF.

V usage is TRBV30 and J usage is TRBJ2-5; 15 bases match TRBD2. The V segment lost 2 bases and the J segment 4 bases; nucleotides outside the gene matches: 8. The germline gives CDR1 GTSNPN, CDR2 SVGIG (reference sequence). This CDR3 contains 17 residues. CDR3 nucleotides: TGTGCCTGGAGTCTGGGACTAGCGGGAGGCAGGGGAGAGACCCAGTACTTC. Protein product: CAWSLGLAGGRGETQYF. Together with reference TRBV30 and TRBJ2-5, the CDR3 gives the full variable domain: SQTIHQWPATLVQPVGSPLSLECTVEGTSNPNLYWYRQAAGRGLQLLFYSVGIGQISSEVPQNLSASRPQDRQFILSSKKLLLSDSGFYLCAWSLGLAGGRGETQYFGPGTRLLVL.

The chain recombines TRBV2 with TRBJ2-5; D is perhaps TRBD2 (6 bases). The V gene's germline CDR1 is SNHLY and CDR2 FYNNEI. The CDR3 consists of 13 residues. The germline V and J ends were trimmed by 5 bases and 10 bases, with 17 bases remaining between them. The CDR3 DNA reads as TGTGCCAGCAGTTCCCTACGGTTGGGGGGCCAGTACTTC. It translates to CASSSLRLGGQYF.

This chain connects TRBV11-2 to TRBJ2-1, with TRBD2 as a possible D gene (5 bases). The CDR3 loop spans 18 amino acids. The V gene's germline CDR1 is SGHAT and CDR2 FQNNGV. V shed 5 bases and J shed 2 bases, with 22 bases lying between them. In DNA, the CDR3 is TGTGCCAGCAGCCTTCTTGTTGGTAGCGCGATTACCTACAATGAGCAGTTCTTC. It encodes CASSLLVGSAITYNEQFF.

The chain recombines TRBV11-3 with TRBJ2-2, with D possibly being TRBD2 (5 bases). V lost 5 bases and J lost 4, with 8 bases in between. From germline, CDR1 is SGHNT and CDR2 YENEEA. This CDR3 comprises 13 residues. In DNA form, the CDR3 reads TGTGCCAGCAGCCTACTAGGCACCGGGGAGCTGTTTTTT. This encodes CASSLLGTGELFF.

V is TRBV5-8 and J is TRBJ2-5; 9 bases match TRBD1. V was pared by 6 bases and J by 4 bases, with 13 bases of the junction left unmatched. CDR1 and CDR2 from the germline V gene are SGHTS and YDEGEE. The CDR3 length is 16 residues. The CDR3, as DNA: TGTGCCAGCACGTCGTTAGACAGGGGGACCGGAGAGACCCAGTACTTC. The encoded protein is CASTSLDRGTGETQYF. The whole variable domain, remainder taken from reference TRBV5-8 and TRBJ2-5, is EAGVTQSPTHLIKTRGQQATLRCSPISGHTSVYWYQQALGLGLQFLLWYDEGEERNRGNFPPRFSGRQFPNYSSELNVNALELEDSALYLCASTSLDRGTGETQYFGPGTRLLVL.

The gene calls are TRBV7-2 and TRBJ2-2; 9 bases match TRBD2. CDR1 SGHTA and CDR2 FQGNSA come from the germline V gene. V lost 3 bases, J lost 6 bases, and 5 bases stayed unmatched. This CDR3 contains 15 residues. The CDR3 spells CASSFVAGESGELFF. The CDR3 DNA sequence: TGTGCCAGCAGCTTTGTAGCGGGAGAATCCGGGGAGCTGTTTTTT.

This chain connects TRBV9 to TRBJ2-3; 8 nucleotides align to TRBD2. V trimming: 6 bases; J trimming: 4 bases; junction bases outside the gene matches: 25. CDR3 length: 20 amino acids. CDR1 and CDR2 (germline): SGDLS, YYNGEE. The CDR3 region is CASNPRLIFRGLVEADTQYF. The CDR3 DNA is TGTGCCAGCAACCCCCGATTAATTTTTCGGGGACTAGTCGAGGCAGATACGCAGTATTTT.

This chain uses TRBV11-2 with TRBJ2-1, with D unresolved. The CDR3 sequence is 13 residues long. Germline CDR1 is SGHAT and CDR2 is FQNNGV. V gave up 5 bases and J gave up 6 bases, with 11 bases separating them. Written as DNA, the CDR3 is TGTGCCAGCAGCATTCCAGGTGCCAATGAGCAGTTCTTC. Its protein is CASSIPGANEQFF. The full variable domain, rest sourced from reference TRBV11-2 and TRBJ2-1, is EAGVAQSPRYKIIEKRQSVAFWCNPISGHATLYWYQQILGQGPKLLIQFQNNGVVDDSQLPKDRFSAERLKGVDSTLKIQPAKLEDSAVYLCASSIPGANEQFFGPGTRLTVL.

This clone appeared a few times. The chain has TRBV20-1 and TRBJ1-2, with 8 nucleotides matching TRBD1. This CDR3 is 11 amino acids long. From germline, CDR1 is DFQATT and CDR2 SNEGSKA (reference sequence). The trim removed 7 bases at V and 7 bases at J, leaving 5 bases unmatched. The DNA for the CDR3 is TGCAGTGTGGACAGGGTGAGTGGCTACACCTTC. Amino acids: CSVDRVSGYTF.

The V gene is TRBV28, the J gene TRBJ1-2, with D possibly being TRBD1 (5 bases). V was shortened by 4 bases and J by 2 bases, with 20 bases between the two germline ends. The CDR3 is 17 amino acids. Germline lookup yields CDR1 MDHEN and CDR2 SYDVKM. The CDR3 loop is CASSWGGGLGSNYGYTF. The CDR3 bases are TGTGCCAGCAGTTGGGGGGGAGGTCTCGGTTCCAACTATGGCTACACCTTC.

V is TRBV28 and J is TRBJ1-5; no clear D gene. Looked up from germline, CDR1 is MDHEN and CDR2 is SYDVKM. V gave up 6 bases and J gave up 2 bases, with 11 bases separating them. CDR3 length equals 14 residues. CDR3: CASSLGRGNQPQHF. DNA for the CDR3: TGTGCCAGCAGCCTCGGTCGGGGCAATCAGCCCCAGCATTTT.

The chain carries TRBV2 and TRBJ1-5; 7 bases are shared with TRBD1. J gave up 1 base and V 5 bases, and 2 bases lay outside the gene matches. The V gene's germline CDR1 is SNHLY and CDR2 FYNNEI. CDR3 length: 14 amino acids. Here the CDR3 DNA reads TGTGCCAGCAGTAAGACAGGGAGCAATCAGCCCCAGCATTTT. Translating it yields CASSKTGSNQPQHF.

The chain recombines TRBV27 with TRBJ2-7; a weak D match, TRBD2 (6 bases). V was clipped by 5 bases and J by 7 bases, with 21 bases between them. The CDR3 spans 15 residues. Per germline, CDR1 MNHEY and CDR2 SMNVEV (reference sequence). The CDR3 loop reads CASSPLGGTVREQYF. CDR3 in DNA: TGTGCCAGCAGTCCACTCGGGGGAACGGTGAGGGAGCAGTACTTC.

The V and J genes are TRBV10-3 and TRBJ2-5; 7 bases line up with TRBD1. The CDR3 runs to 13 residues. Germline V gene data show CDR1 as ENHRY and CDR2 as SYGVKD. Trimming removed 4 bases from V and 3 bases from J; junction bases left unmatched: 2. The CDR3 here is CAISVTGKETQYF. In DNA, the CDR3 is TGTGCCATCAGTGTGACAGGGAAAGAGACCCAGTACTTC.

Regarding this clone: The junction departs from germline at one end; a sequencing error may be responsible. The chain recombines TRBV18 with TRBJ1-4; no reliable D call. CDR3 length equals 12 residues. In germline, CDR1 is KGHSH, CDR2 LQKENI. This chain's CDR3 is CASSGSNEKLFF. The CDR3 bases are TGTGCCAGCTCAGGGAGTAATGAGAAACTGTTTTTT.

The chain couples TRBV5-1 to TRBJ1-2, with TRBD1 matching 7 bases. After removal of 3 bases from V and 5 bases from J, the junction contained 4 bases not matched to a gene. CDR3 length: 13 amino acids. Germline CDR1 is SGHRS and CDR2 is YFSETQ. CDR3 sequence (DNA): TGCGCCAGCAGCTCGGGACAGCTTTATGGCTACACCTTC. It yields the protein CASSSGQLYGYTF.

J is TRBJ2-7 and V is TRBV7-7; 8 bases map to TRBD1. From germline, CDR1 is SSHAT and CDR2 FNYEAQ (reference sequence). This CDR3 region has 15 residues. The junction had 10 bases not matched to a gene; V was cut back by 5 bases and J by 4 bases. The CDR3 is CASSPGQGPAYEQYF. Here the CDR3 DNA reads TGTGCCAGCAGCCCTGGACAGGGACCTGCTTACGAGCAGTACTTC.

V and J are TRBV20-1 and TRBJ2-5; possibly TRBD2 for D (5 bases). Germline CDR1 reads DFQATT; CDR2 reads SNEGSKA (reference sequence). The length of the CDR3 is 11 residues. V lost 4 bases, J lost 7 bases, and 10 bases lay in between. Here the CDR3 DNA reads TGCAGTGCTACCCTGGCGGGGACCCAGTACTTC. Translating gives CSATLAGTQYF.

The table lists this clone with a count of one. The J gene is TRBJ2-3, the V gene TRBV6-1, with D possibly being TRBD1 (5 bases). This CDR3 spans 13 amino acids. Germline assignment: CDR1 MNHNS and CDR2 SASEGT. V was pared by 4 bases and J by 5 bases, with 10 bases between. The CDR3: CASSARQIDTQYF. CDR3 DNA sequence: TGTGCCAGCAGTGCCCGACAGATAGATACGCAGTATTTT.

The chain couples TRBV5-1 to TRBJ2-7; 9 nucleotides agree with TRBD1. V was clipped by 0 bases and J by 3 bases; unmatched bases: 4. This CDR3 is 15 amino acids long. Per the germline V gene, CDR1 is SGHRS and CDR2 is YFSETQ. The CDR3 DNA reads TGCGCCAGCAGCTTGGCGTGGGACAGGGACTACGAGCAGTACTTC. Translated, it gives CASSLAWDRDYEQYF.

This clone was picked up one time. V usage is TRBV5-8 and J usage is TRBJ1-5; D is unclear. This CDR3 has 14 amino acids. Germline V gives CDR1 SGHTS, CDR2 YDEGEE. Trimming took off 0 bases at V and 9 bases at J, with 13 bases between the two ends. CDR3 in DNA: TGTGCCAGCAGCTTGGGTACAGCTAAAGGGCCCCAGCATTTT. Translating gives CASSLGTAKGPQHF.

This chain uses TRBV2 with TRBJ2-3; the match to TRBD1 covers 7 bases. Germline-derived CDR1 and CDR2 are SNHLY and FYNNEI. The ends lost 3 bases at V and 4 bases at J; junction bases unmatched: 7. This CDR3 comprises 15 residues. The CDR3 bases are TGTGCCAGCAGTGATGGGAGAGGGGGCCCAGATACGCAGTATTTT. This translates into CASSDGRGGPDTQYF.

The chain employs TRBV6-5 and TRBJ2-6, with D possibly matching TRBD1 (5 bases). The CDR3 loop spans 14 amino acids. Trimming removed 2 bases at V and 11 bases at J, with 13 bases between. From germline, CDR1 is MNHEY and CDR2 SVGAGI. The CDR3 loop is CASSYDTGTYVLTF. The CDR3 DNA is TGTGCCAGCAGTTACGACACAGGAACTTACGTCCTGACTTTC.

The chain has TRBV19 and TRBJ2-1; 7 bases map to TRBD2. V lost 7 bases and J lost 5; bases outside the gene matches: 8. CDR3 length: 14 residues. Germline loops: CDR1 LNHDA, CDR2 SQIVND (reference sequence). Here the CDR3 DNA reads TGTGCCAGTAATGGCGGGAGAGCTCACAATGAGCAGTTCTTC. Protein sequence: CASNGGRAHNEQFF.

V is TRBV28 and J is TRBJ1-1; no definite D call. V was trimmed by 8 bases and J by 4 bases, leaving 8 bases between them. The CDR3 runs 11 residues. The germline V gene has CDR1 MDHEN and CDR2 SYDVKM. The CDR3 loop reads CASGRGTEAFF. For the CDR3, the DNA is TGTGCCAGCGGACGGGGCACTGAAGCTTTCTTT.

The V gene is TRBV5-1, the J gene TRBJ2-7; weak D call: TRBD1 (5 bases). CDR1 and CDR2 (germline): SGHRS, YFSETQ. The V end lost 0 bases, the J end lost 6 bases, and 10 bases lay between the germline ends. This CDR3 is 13 amino acids long. CDR3: CASSLGRAPEQYF. The CDR3 nucleotides are TGCGCCAGCAGCTTGGGCAGGGCTCCCGAGCAGTACTTC. Using reference TRBV5-1 and TRBJ2-7 for the parts outside the CDR3, the full variable domain is KAGVTQTPRYLIKTRGQQVTLSCSPISGHRSVSWYQQTPGQGLQFLFEYFSETQRNKGNFPGRFSGRQFSNSRSEMNVSTLELGDSALYLCASSLGRAPEQYFGPGTRLTVT.

The chain links TRBV6-5 to TRBJ1-1; tentatively, D is TRBD1 (6 bases). V was shortened by 0 bases and J by 5 bases, with 10 bases between the two germline ends. CDR3 length: 14 amino acids. CDR1 is MNHEY and CDR2 is SVGAGI in the germline V gene. This CDR3 reads CASSYSERGTEAFF. As DNA, the CDR3 is TGTGCCAGCAGTTACTCTGAAAGGGGGACTGAAGCTTTCTTT.

V and J are TRBV10-3 and TRBJ2-2; 11 bases are a match to TRBD2. Germline CDR1 ENHRY, CDR2 SYGVKD. The ends lost 1 base at V and 4 bases at J; junction bases unmatched: 8. This CDR3 spans 18 amino acids. The chain's CDR3 is CAISELTSGRSGTGELFF. The DNA for the CDR3 is TGTGCCATCAGTGAGTTAACTAGCGGGAGAAGCGGCACCGGGGAGCTGTTTTTT.

This chain uses TRBV27 with TRBJ1-1, with a tentative D call TRBD1 (5 bases). The CDR3 is 13 residues long. CDR1 MNHEY and CDR2 SMNVEV come from the germline V gene (reference sequence). The germline V and J ends were trimmed by 2 bases and 1 base, with 5 bases remaining between them. In DNA form, the CDR3 reads TGTGCCAGCAGTTTACAGGGGAACACTGAAGCTTTCTTT. It specifies CASSLQGNTEAFF.